Listed below are T cell receptor beta chains from one sample, sequenced in a study of blood T cell repertoires in COVID-19. Only in-frame clones appear in the TCRdb table, and some are missing; sequencing was by immunoSEQ multiplex PCR. The sample lists 150,000 or so clones, roughly 84% seen once, with around 0.63% in the top ten. Sequenced: peripheral blood. These receptor sequences come from a man aged 55 to 70 with COVID-19, enrolled during active disease. Each CDR3 is given with its conserved first and last residue. The D gene is left open where the match is weak. Clone size is shown for a subset of rows, as once, few, many or a class of expanded clone.

D	V	size	J	CDR3	DNA
-	TRBV5-1	-	TRBJ1-2	CASSSVTGSHGYTF	TGCGCCAGCAGCTCCGTAACAGGGAGTCATGGCTACACCTTC
TRBD2	TRBV6-1	once	TRBJ2-1	CASSEGASGGLEQFF	TGTGCCAGCAGTGAAGGGGCTAGCGGGGGCCTCGAGCAGTTCTTC
TRBD1	TRBV19	-	TRBJ1-1	CASSIQGAMNTEAFF	TGTGCCAGTAGTATTCAGGGGGCGATGAACACTGAAGCTTTCTTT
-	TRBV7-6	-	TRBJ1-4	CASSLEWGVNEKLFF	TGTGCCAGCAGCTTAGAGTGGGGGGTAAATGAAAAACTGTTTTTT
-	TRBV6-6	once	TRBJ1-5	CASSQGFGGNQPQHF	TGTGCCAGCAGCCAGGGCTTTGGGGGGAATCAGCCCCAGCATTTT
-	TRBV28	-	TRBJ2-4	CASSLLSWGRGAKNIQYF	TGTGCCAGCAGTTTATTAAGTTGGGGCAGGGGAGCCAAAAACATTCAGTACTTC
TRBD1	TRBV5-1	-	TRBJ1-2	CASSLALAGGSDGYTF	TGCGCCAGCAGCTTGGCGCTGGCAGGGGGGTCTGATGGCTACACCTTC
TRBD1	TRBV3-1/TRBV3-2	-	TRBJ1-1	CASSLGGQGNTEAFF	TGTGCCAGCAGCCTCGGGGGACAGGGGAACACTGAAGCTTTCTTT
TRBD1	TRBV6-2/TRBV6-3	-	TRBJ2-3	CASSSSGGLDTQYF	TGTGCCAGCAGCTCTTCAGGGGGCTTAGATACGCAGTATTTT
TRBD1	TRBV19	-	TRBJ2-2	CASRETGLNTGELFF	TGTGCCAGTAGGGAGACAGGGTTGAACACCGGGGAGCTGTTTTTT
-	TRBV7-9	-	TRBJ1-2	CASSLVQVTSF	TGTGCCAGCAGCTTAGTCCAGGTCACGTCCTTC
-	TRBV12-3/TRBV12-4	-	TRBJ1-2	CASSSGHGYGYTF	TGTGCCAGCAGTTCCGGACACGGGTATGGCTACACCTTC
-	TRBV18	-	TRBJ1-1	CASSPLRVNTEAFF	TGTGCCAGCTCACCCCTCAGGGTGAACACTGAAGCTTTCTTT
TRBD1	TRBV30	few	TRBJ1-5	CAWSHWGQGSNQPQHF	TGTGCCTGGAGCCACTGGGGACAGGGAAGCAATCAGCCCCAGCATTTT
TRBD2	TRBV5-4	-	TRBJ2-7	CASSLTSGGGYEQYF	TGTGCCAGCAGCCTTACTAGCGGGGGGGGCTACGAGCAGTACTTC
-	TRBV7-2	-	TRBJ1-4	CASSFSGPGEKLFF	TGTGCCAGCAGCTTCTCGGGTCCTGGTGAAAAACTGTTTTTT
TRBD2	TRBV25-1	-	TRBJ2-2	CASSGGRGVAGELFF	TGTGCCAGCAGTGGCGGACGGGGGGTGGCCGGGGAGCTGTTTTTT
TRBD1	TRBV5-1	-	TRBJ2-3	CASSLADRGSDTQYF	TGCGCCAGCAGCTTGGCCGACAGGGGATCAGATACGCAGTATTTT
-	TRBV6-5	-	TRBJ1-3	CASSYGLGGTIYF	TGTGCCAGCAGTTACGGGTTGGGAGGCACCATATATTTT
TRBD1	TRBV5-5	-	TRBJ2-7	CASIGDRGYEQYF	TGTGCCAGCATCGGGGACAGGGGGTACGAGCAGTACTTC
-	TRBV19	-	TRBJ2-7	CASSSIYEQYF	TGTGCCAGTAGTTCTATCTACGAGCAGTACTTC
-	TRBV9	-	TRBJ1-6	CASSVGTQRLHF	TGTGCCAGCAGCGTAGGAACCCAGCGCCTCCACTTT
TRBD2	TRBV29-1	-	TRBJ2-7	CSVEGTRTYEQYF	TGCAGCGTTGAGGGGACTAGAACCTACGAGCAGTACTTC
TRBD1	TRBV25-1	-	TRBJ1-1	CASRETGGETEAFF	TGTGCCAGCAGGGAGACAGGGGGCGAAACTGAAGCTTTCTTT
-	TRBV20-1	-	TRBJ1-2	CSARDPRGYTF	TGCAGTGCTAGAGATCCGAGAGGCTACACCTTC
TRBD1	TRBV18	-	TRBJ1-2	CASSPNRGPGYTF	TGTGCCAGCTCACCCAACAGGGGGCCTGGCTACACCTTC
-	TRBV29-1	-	TRBJ1-1	CSVVQANTEAFF	TGCAGCGTCGTACAGGCTAACACTGAAGCTTTCTTT
TRBD1	TRBV2	-	TRBJ1-6	CASLQGPLSPLHF	TGTGCCAGCTTACAGGGGCCATTATCACCCCTCCACTTT
-	TRBV29-1	-	TRBJ1-2	CSVEDGGAIYGYTF	TGCAGCGTTGAAGATGGGGGGGCCATCTATGGCTACACCTTC
TRBD2	TRBV19	once	TRBJ2-2	CASSTTSGSFTGELFF	TGTGCCAGTAGTACGACTAGCGGGAGTTTCACCGGGGAGCTGTTTTTT
-	TRBV27	few	TRBJ1-6	CASSLSSGSPLHF	TGTGCCAGCAGTTTATCCTCCGGTTCACCCCTCCACTTT
-	TRBV30	-	TRBJ2-1	CAWGGEGWRLGVYNEQFF	TGTGCCTGGGGAGGTGAAGGTTGGCGCCTAGGGGTCTACAATGAGCAGTTCTTC
-	TRBV19	-	TRBJ1-1	CASQGEGGAEAFF	TGTGCCTCACAAGGGGAGGGGGGAGCTGAAGCTTTCTTT
-	TRBV7-2	-	TRBJ2-1	CASSLARGQYNEQFF	TGTGCCAGCAGCTTAGCTCGGGGACAATACAATGAGCAGTTCTTC
TRBD2	TRBV10-3	-	TRBJ2-3	CAISPTSDRTDTQYF	TGTGCCATCAGTCCGACTAGCGATCGCACAGATACGCAGTATTTT
TRBD1	TRBV18	once	TRBJ2-1	CASSGGQSSYNEQFF	TGTGCCAGCTCAGGGGGACAGAGCTCCTACAATGAGCAGTTCTTC
-	TRBV10-1	-	TRBJ1-2	CASSESRVSRENYGYTF	TGCGCCAGCAGTGAGTCGCGGGTCAGCCGCGAAAACTATGGCTACACCTTC
TRBD1	TRBV3-1/TRBV3-2	-	TRBJ2-1	CASTGTVNSEQFF	TGTGCCAGCACCGGGACAGTGAATTCTGAGCAGTTCTTC
TRBD2	TRBV7-9	-	TRBJ2-5	CASSPLTSGEPLETQYF	TGTGCCAGCAGCCCCTTGACTAGCGGGGAACCCCTGGAGACCCAGTACTTC
-	TRBV28	-	TRBJ2-3	CASSLYAGGKLSTDTQYF	TGTGCCAGCAGTTTATATGCGGGCGGAAAACTAAGCACAGATACGCAGTATTTT
TRBD1	TRBV7-3	-	TRBJ1-1	CASSTDRERMNTEAFF	TGTGCCAGCAGCACGGACAGGGAGAGGATGAACACTGAAGCTTTCTTT
TRBD2	TRBV19	once	TRBJ2-1	CASSMERERSNEQFF	TGTGCCAGTAGTATGGAGCGGGAGCGAAGCAATGAGCAGTTCTTC
TRBD1	TRBV2	-	TRBJ1-6	CASRGQGVGNSPLHF	TGTGCCAGCAGGGGACAGGGGGTTGGAAATTCACCCCTCCACTTT
-	TRBV2	-	TRBJ2-7	CASSPRDIYEQYF	TGTGCCAGCAGTCCCCGGGACATCTACGAGCAGTACTTC
-	TRBV27	-	TRBJ1-4	CASSLPERGRFF	TGTGCCAGCAGTTTGCCCGAACGGGGAAGATTTTTT
TRBD2	TRBV19	-	TRBJ2-2	CASRPLAGANTGELFF	TGTGCCAGTAGACCACTAGCGGGAGCCAACACCGGGGAGCTGTTTTTT
-	TRBV24-1	-	TRBJ1-4	CAPWAATNEKLFF	TGTGCCCCGTGGGCCGCAACTAATGAAAAACTGTTTTTT